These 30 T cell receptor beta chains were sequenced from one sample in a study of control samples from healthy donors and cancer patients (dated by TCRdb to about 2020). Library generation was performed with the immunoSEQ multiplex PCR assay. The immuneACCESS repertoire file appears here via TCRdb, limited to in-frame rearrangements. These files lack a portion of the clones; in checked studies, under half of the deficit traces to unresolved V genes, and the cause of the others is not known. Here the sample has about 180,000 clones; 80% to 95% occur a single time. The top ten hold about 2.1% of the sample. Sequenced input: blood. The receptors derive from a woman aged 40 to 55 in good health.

CDR3 sequence: CASSLAGGPHYEQYF. In nucleotides, the CDR3 is TGTGCCAGCAGCTTAGCGGGCGGCCCTCACTACGAGCAGTACTTC. The chain uses TRBV11-2 and TRBJ2-7; D not certain. Germline V gene data show CDR1 as SGHAT and CDR2 as FQNNGV. V was shortened by 1 base and J by 3 bases, with 13 bases between the two germline ends. The CDR3 extends over 15 amino acids.

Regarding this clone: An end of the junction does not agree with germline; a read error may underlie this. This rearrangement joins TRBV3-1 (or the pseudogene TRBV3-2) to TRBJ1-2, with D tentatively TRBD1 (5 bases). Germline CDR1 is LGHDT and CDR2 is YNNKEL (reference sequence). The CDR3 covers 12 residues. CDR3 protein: CASSQDIRTPYF. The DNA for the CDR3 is TGTGCCAGCAGCCAAGATATACGGACACCCTACTTC.

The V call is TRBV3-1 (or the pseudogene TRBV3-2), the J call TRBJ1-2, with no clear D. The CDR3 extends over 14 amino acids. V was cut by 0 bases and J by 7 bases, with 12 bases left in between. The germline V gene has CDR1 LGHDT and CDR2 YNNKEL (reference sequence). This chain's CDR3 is CASSQETGLGGYTF. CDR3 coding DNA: TGTGCCAGCAGCCAAGAGACTGGGTTGGGTGGCTACACCTTC.

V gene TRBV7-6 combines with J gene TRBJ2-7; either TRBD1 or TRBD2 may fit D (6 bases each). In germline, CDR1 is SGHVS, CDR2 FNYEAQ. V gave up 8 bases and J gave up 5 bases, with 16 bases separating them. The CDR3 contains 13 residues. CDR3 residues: CASGGIRGDEQYF. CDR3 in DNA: TGTGCCAGCGGGGGTATTAGGGGGGACGAGCAGTACTTC.

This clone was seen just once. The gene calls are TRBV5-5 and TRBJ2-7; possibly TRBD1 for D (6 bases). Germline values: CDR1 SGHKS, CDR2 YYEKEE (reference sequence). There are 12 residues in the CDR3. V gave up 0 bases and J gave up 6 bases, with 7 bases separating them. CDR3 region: CASSLEGGEQYF. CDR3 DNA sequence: TGTGCCAGCAGCTTGGAAGGGGGCGAGCAGTACTTC.

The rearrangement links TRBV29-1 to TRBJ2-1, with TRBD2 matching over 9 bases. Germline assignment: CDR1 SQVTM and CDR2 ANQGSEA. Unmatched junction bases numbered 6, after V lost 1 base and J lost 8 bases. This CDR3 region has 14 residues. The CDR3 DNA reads TGCAGCGTTGAAGGCGAGCGGGGGGCACATGAGCAGTTCTTC. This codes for CSVEGERGAHEQFF.

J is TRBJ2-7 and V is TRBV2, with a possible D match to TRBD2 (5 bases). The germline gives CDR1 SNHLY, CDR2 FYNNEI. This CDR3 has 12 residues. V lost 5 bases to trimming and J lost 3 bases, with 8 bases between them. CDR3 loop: CASSRLNYEQYF. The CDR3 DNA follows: TGTGCCAGCAGTAGACTAAACTACGAGCAGTACTTC.

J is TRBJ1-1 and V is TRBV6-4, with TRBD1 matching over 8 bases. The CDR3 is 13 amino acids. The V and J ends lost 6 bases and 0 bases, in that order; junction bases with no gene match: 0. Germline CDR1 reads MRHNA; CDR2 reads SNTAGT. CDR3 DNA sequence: TGTGCCAGCAGGGGACAGGTGAACACTGAAGCTTTCTTT. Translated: CASRGQVNTEAFF.

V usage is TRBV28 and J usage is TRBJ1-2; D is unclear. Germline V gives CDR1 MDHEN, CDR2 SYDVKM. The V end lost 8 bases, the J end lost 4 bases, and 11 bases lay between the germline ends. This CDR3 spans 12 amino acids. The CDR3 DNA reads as TGTGCCAGCTTAGGAGGCGGCTATGGCTACACCTTC. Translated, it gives CASLGGGYGYTF.

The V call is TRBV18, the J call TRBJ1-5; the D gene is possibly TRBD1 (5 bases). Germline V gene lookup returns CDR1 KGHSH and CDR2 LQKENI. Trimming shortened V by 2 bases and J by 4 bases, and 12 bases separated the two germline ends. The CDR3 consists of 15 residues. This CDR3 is CASSPLGGANQPQHF. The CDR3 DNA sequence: TGTGCCAGCTCACCATTGGGGGGTGCGAATCAGCCCCAGCATTTT.

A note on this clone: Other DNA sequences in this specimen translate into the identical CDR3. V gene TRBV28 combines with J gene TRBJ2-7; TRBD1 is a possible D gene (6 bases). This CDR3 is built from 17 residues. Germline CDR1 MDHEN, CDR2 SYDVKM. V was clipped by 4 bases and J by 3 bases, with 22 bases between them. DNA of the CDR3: TGTGCCAGCAGTTCCCAATCGCTACAGGGATTGCTCTACGAGCAGTACTTC. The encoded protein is CASSSQSLQGLLYEQYF. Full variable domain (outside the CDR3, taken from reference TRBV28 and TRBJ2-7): DVKVTQSSRYLVKRTGEKVFLECVQDMDHENMFWYRQDPGLGLRLIYFSYDVKMKEKGDIPEGYSVSREKKERFSLILESASTNQTSMYLCASSSQSLQGLLYEQYFGPGTRLTVT.

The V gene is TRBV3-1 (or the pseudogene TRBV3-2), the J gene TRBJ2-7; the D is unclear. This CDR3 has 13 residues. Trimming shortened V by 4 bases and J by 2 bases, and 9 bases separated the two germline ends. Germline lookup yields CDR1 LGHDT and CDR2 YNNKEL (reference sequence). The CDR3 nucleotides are TGTGCCAGCAGCCCCGGGCCACCCTACGAGCAGTACTTC. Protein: CASSPGPPYEQYF.

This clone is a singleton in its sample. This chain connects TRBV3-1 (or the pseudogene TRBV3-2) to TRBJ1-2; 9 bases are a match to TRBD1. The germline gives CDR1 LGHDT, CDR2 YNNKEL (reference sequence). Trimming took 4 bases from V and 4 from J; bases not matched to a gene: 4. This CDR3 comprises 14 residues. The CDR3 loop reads CASSRTGEFYGYTF. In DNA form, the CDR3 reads TGTGCCAGCAGCCGGACAGGGGAATTCTATGGCTACACCTTC.

The CDR3 region is CASSRQGYSNQPQHF. CDR3 DNA sequence: TGTGCCAGCAGTCGACAGGGTTACAGCAATCAGCCCCAGCATTTT. V usage is TRBV2 and J usage is TRBJ1-5, with 7 bases matching TRBD1. V lost 5 bases and J lost 1; bases outside the gene matches: 5. The CDR3 runs to 15 residues. CDR1 and CDR2 from the germline V gene are SNHLY and FYNNEI.

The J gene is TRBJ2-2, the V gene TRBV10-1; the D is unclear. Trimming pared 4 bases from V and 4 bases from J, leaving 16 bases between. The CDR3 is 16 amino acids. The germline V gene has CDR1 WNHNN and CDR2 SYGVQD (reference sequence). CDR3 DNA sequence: TGCGCCAGCAGTGGGGAAAGGAGTTCGGGCACCGGGGAGCTGTTTTTT. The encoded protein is CASSGERSSGTGELFF.

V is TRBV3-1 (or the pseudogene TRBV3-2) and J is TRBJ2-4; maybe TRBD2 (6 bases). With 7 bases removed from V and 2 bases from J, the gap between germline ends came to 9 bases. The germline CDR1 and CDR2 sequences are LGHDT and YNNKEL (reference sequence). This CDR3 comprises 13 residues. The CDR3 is CASTEGTKNIQYF. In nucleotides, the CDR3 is TGTGCCAGCACGGAGGGGACCAAAAACATTCAGTACTTC.

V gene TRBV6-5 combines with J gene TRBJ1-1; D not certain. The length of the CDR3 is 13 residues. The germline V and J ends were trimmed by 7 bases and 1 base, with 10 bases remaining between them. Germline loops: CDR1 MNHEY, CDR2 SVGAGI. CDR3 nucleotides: TGTGCCAGCAAAAGGACGGGGAACACTGAAGCTTTCTTT. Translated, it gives CASKRTGNTEAFF.

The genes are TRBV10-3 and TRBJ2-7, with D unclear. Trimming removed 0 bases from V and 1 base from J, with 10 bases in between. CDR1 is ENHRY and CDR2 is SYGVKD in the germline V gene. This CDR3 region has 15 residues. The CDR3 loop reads CAISESNKQSYEQYF. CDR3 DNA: TGTGCCATCAGTGAGTCGAACAAACAGTCCTACGAGCAGTACTTC.

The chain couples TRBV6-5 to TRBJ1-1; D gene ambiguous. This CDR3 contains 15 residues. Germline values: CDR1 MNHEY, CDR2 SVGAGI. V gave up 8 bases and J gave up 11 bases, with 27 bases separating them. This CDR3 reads CASLWSPGKRTVAFF. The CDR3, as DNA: TGTGCCAGCCTCTGGTCCCCCGGGAAAAGAACGGTGGCTTTCTTT.

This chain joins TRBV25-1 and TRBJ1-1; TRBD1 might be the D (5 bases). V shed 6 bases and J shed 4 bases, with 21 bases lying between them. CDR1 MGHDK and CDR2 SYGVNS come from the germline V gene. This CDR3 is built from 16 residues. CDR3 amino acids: CASRPEALGRVTEAFF. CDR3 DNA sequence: TGTGCCAGCAGGCCCGAGGCCCTGGGACGTGTCACTGAAGCTTTCTTT.

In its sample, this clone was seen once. CDR3 nucleotide sequence: TGTGCCAGTAGTAAATTCTCGGGACAGGGGTCTCAGCCCCAGCATTTT. This codes for CASSKFSGQGSQPQHF. The chain combines TRBV19 with TRBJ1-5; the match to TRBD1 covers 10 bases. V lost 4 bases and J lost 6; bases outside the gene matches: 9. CDR1 is LNHDA, CDR2 SQIVND, per germline (reference sequence). The CDR3 totals 16 residues.

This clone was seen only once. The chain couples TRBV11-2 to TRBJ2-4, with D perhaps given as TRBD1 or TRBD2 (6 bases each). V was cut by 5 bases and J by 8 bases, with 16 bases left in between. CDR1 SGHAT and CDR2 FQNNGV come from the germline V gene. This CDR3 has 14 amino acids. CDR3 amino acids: CASSKGVGEDIQYF. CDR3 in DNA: TGTGCCAGCAGCAAGGGGGTAGGGGAGGACATTCAGTACTTC. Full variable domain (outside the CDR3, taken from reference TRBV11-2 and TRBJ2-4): EAGVAQSPRYKIIEKRQSVAFWCNPISGHATLYWYQQILGQGPKLLIQFQNNGVVDDSQLPKDRFSAERLKGVDSTLKIQPAKLEDSAVYLCASSKGVGEDIQYFGAGTRLSVL.

This chain's CDR3 is CASSLGLAEGDEQFF. CDR3 coding DNA: TGCGCCAGCAGCTTGGGGCTAGCCGAGGGTGATGAGCAGTTCTTC. J is TRBJ2-1 and V is TRBV5-1; D is perhaps TRBD2 (5 bases). V was clipped by 0 bases and J by 8 bases, with 15 bases between them. This CDR3 spans 15 amino acids. Germline V gives CDR1 SGHRS, CDR2 YFSETQ.

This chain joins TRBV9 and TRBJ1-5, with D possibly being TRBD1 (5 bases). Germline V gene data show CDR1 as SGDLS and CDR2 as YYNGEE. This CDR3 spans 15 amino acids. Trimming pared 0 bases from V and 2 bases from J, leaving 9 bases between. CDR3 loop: CASSVGGSGNQPQHF. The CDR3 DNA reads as TGTGCCAGCAGCGTAGGGGGGTCGGGCAATCAGCCCCAGCATTTT.

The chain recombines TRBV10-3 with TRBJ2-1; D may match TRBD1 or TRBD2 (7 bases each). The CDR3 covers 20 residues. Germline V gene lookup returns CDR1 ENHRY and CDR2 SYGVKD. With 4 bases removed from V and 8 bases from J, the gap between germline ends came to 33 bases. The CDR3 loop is CAISGPGRLEGAGDPDEQFF. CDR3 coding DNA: TGTGCCATCAGTGGGCCCGGGCGACTGGAGGGGGCGGGGGACCCCGATGAGCAGTTCTTC.

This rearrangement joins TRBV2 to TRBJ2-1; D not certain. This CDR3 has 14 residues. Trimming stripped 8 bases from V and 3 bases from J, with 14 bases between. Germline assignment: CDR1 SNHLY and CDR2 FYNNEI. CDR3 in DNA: TGTGCCAGCGCATCCACTACCTACTACAATGAGCAGTTCTTC. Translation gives CASASTTYYNEQFF.

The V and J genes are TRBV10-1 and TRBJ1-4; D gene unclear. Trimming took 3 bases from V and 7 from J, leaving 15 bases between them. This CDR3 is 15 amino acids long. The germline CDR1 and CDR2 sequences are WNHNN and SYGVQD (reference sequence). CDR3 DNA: TGCGCCAGCAGTGAACCATGGCAGGTAGGTGAAAAACTGTTTTTT. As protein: CASSEPWQVGEKLFF.

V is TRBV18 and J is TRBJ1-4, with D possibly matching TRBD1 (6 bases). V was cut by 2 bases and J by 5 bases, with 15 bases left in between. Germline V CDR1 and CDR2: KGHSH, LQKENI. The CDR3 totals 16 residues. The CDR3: CASSPSRGALNEKLFF. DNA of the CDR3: TGTGCCAGCTCACCATCCCGGGGGGCTCTAAATGAAAAACTGTTTTTT.

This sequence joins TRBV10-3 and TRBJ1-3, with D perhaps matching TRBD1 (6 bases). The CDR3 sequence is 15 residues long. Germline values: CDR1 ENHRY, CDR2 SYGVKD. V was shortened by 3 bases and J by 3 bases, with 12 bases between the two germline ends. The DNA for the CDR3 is TGTGCCATCAGTGACCCTACAGGGATTGGAAACACCATATATTTT. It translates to CAISDPTGIGNTIYF.

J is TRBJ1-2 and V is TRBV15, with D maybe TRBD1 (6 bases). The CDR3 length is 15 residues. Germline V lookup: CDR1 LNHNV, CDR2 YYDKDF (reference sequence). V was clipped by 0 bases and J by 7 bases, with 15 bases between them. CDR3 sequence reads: CATSRDGGDTGGYTF. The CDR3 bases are TGTGCCACCAGCAGAGATGGGGGGGACACGGGTGGCTACACCTTC.